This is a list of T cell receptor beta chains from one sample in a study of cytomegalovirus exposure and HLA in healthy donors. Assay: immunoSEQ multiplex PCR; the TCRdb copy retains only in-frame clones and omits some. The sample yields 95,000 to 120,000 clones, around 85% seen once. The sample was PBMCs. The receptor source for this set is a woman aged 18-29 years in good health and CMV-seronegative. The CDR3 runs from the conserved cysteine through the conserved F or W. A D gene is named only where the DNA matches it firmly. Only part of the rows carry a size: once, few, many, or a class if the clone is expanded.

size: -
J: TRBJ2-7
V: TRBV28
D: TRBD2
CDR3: CASNLAGASAPYEQYF
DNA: TGTGCCAGCAATCTAGCGGGGGCATCGGCCCCCTACGAGCAGTACTTC

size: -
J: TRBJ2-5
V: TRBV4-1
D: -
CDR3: CASSQVTGGGKTQYF
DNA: TGCGCCAGCAGCCAAGTCACGGGGGGCGGAAAGACCCAGTACTTC

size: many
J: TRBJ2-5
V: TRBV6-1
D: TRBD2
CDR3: CASSEVAGGPETQYF
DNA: TGTGCCAGCAGTGAAGTAGCGGGGGGGCCAGAGACCCAGTACTTC

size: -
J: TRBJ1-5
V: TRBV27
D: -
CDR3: CASSLSSPANQPQHF
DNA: TGTGCCAGCAGTTTATCTAGCCCGGCCAATCAGCCCCAGCATTTT

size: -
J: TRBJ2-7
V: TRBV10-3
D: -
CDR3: CAISESKVQASYEQYF
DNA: TGTGCCATCAGTGAGTCGAAAGTTCAGGCCTCCTACGAGCAGTACTTC

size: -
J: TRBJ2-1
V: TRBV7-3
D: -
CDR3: CASSLSPGYNEQFF
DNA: TGTGCCAGCAGCTTATCCCCGGGGTACAATGAGCAGTTCTTC

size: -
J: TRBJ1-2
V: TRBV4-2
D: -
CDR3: CASSQDLAAGSLSGYTF
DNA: TGTGCCAGCAGCCAAGATCTCGCAGCGGGGAGCTTATCGGGCTACACCTTC

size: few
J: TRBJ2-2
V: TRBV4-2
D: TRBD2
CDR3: CASSQDSSGGSGELFF
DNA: TGTGCCAGCAGCCAAGATTCTAGCGGGGGCTCCGGGGAGCTGTTTTTT

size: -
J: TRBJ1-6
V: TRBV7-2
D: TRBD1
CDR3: CASSLALRDRVNSPLHF
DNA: TGTGCCAGCAGCTTAGCGCTCCGGGACAGGGTAAATTCACCCCTCCACTTT

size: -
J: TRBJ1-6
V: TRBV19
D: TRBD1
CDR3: CASSGDSRVSPLHF
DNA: TGTGCCAGTAGTGGGGACAGCCGGGTTTCACCCCTCCACTTT

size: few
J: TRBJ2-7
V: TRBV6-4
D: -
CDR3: CASSDFPRGEQYF
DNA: TGTGCCAGCAGTGACTTCCCCCGGGGCGAGCAGTACTTC

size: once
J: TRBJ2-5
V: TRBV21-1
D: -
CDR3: CASFKGRVLFQETQYF
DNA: TGTGCCAGCTTTAAGGGCAGGGTACTCTTCCAAGAGACCCAGTACTTC

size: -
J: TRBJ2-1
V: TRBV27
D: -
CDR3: CASSYRAPQSGNEQFF
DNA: TGTGCCAGCAGTTATAGAGCTCCCCAGTCGGGAAATGAGCAGTTCTTC

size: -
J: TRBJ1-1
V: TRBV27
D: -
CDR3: CASTYLPRRVTGMNTEAFF
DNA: TGTGCCAGCACCTATCTCCCTAGGCGGGTAACGGGCATGAACACTGAAGCTTTCTTT

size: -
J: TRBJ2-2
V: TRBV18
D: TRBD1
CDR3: CASSPGEGTGGAGELFF
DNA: TGTGCCAGCTCACCCGGCGAAGGGACAGGGGGCGCCGGGGAGCTGTTTTTT

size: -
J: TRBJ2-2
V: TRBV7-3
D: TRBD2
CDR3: CASSLIDATSGKLRTGELFF
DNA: TGTGCCAGCAGCTTAATAGACGCGACTAGCGGGAAACTTAGGACCGGGGAGCTGTTTTTT

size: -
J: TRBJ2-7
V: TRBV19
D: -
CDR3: CASTPSGLQGYEQYF
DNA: TGTGCCAGTACTCCCTCCGGTTTACAGGGCTACGAGCAGTACTTC

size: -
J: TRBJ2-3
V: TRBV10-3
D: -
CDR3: CAISLGASDTQYF
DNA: TGTGCCATCAGTTTGGGGGCCTCAGATACGCAGTATTTT

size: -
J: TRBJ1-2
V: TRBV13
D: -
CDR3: CASSLKGDNSNYGYTF
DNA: TGTGCCAGCAGCTTAAAGGGGGACAACTCTAACTATGGCTACACCTTC

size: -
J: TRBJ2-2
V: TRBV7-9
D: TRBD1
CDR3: CASSQNRGRPGELFF
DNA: TGTGCCAGCAGCCAAAACAGGGGGCGCCCCGGGGAGCTGTTTTTT

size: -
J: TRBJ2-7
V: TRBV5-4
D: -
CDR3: CASSPGQSSYEQYF
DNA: TGTGCCAGCAGCCCTGGACAGAGCAGCTACGAGCAGTACTTC

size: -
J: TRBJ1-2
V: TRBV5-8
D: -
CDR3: CASSPRSFYGYTF
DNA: TGTGCCAGCAGCCCGAGGAGTTTCTATGGCTACACCTTC

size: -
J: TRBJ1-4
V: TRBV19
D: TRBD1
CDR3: CASSRRQGTNEKLFF
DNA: TGTGCCAGTAGTAGGAGACAGGGGACTAATGAAAAACTGTTTTTT

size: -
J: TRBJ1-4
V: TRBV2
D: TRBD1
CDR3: CASRDGTGREKLFF
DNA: TGTGCCAGCAGAGACGGGACAGGGAGAGAAAAACTGTTTTTT

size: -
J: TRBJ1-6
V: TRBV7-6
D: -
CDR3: CASSLETGGNSPLHF
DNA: TGTGCCAGCAGCCTAGAGACTGGGGGGAATTCACCCCTCCACTTT

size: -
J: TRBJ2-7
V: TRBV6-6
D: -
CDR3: CASRAGGPYEQYF
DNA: TGTGCCAGCAGGGCAGGAGGACCCTACGAGCAGTACTTC

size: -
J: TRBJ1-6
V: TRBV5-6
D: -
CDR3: CASSLDLGANSPLHF
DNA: TGTGCCAGCAGCTTGGACCTGGGGGCAAATTCACCCCTCCACTTT

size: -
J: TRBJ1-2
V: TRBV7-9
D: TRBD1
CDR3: CASSLGDRFGYTF
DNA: TGTGCCAGCAGCTTAGGGGACAGGTTTGGCTACACCTTC

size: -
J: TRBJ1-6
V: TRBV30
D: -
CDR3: CAWRQGSYNSPLHF
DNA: TGTGCCTGGAGGCAGGGATCCTATAATTCACCCCTCCACTTT

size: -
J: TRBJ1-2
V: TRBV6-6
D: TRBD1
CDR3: CASSYERTGNGYTF
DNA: TGTGCCAGCAGTTACGAAAGGACAGGGAACGGCTACACCTTC

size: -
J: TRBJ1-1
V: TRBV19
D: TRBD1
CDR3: CASSIAGGPTEAFF
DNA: TGTGCCAGTAGTATAGCAGGGGGCCCAACTGAAGCTTTCTTT

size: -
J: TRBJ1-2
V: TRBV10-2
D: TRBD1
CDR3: CASSGTGVDYGYTF
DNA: TGCGCCAGCAGTGGGACAGGGGTTGACTATGGCTACACCTTC

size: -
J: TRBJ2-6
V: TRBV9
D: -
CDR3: CASSVEGFSGANVLTF
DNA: TGTGCCAGCAGCGTAGAGGGGTTCTCTGGGGCCAACGTCCTGACTTTC

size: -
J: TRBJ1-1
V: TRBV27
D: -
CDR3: CASSLLRDTEAFF
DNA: TGTGCCAGCAGTCTACTACGGGACACTGAAGCTTTCTTT

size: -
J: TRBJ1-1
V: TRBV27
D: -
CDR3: CASSWGPPGVNTEAFF
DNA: TGTGCCAGCAGTTGGGGGCCCCCCGGGGTGAACACTGAAGCTTTCTTT